This T cell receptor (beta chain) was profiled in a study of cytomegalovirus exposure and HLA in healthy donors. Across the study: Membership in the Caucasian-associated ancestry cluster was found for 75% to 85% of 398 genotyped donors. Overall study results and limits: The classifier reportedly diagnosed cytomegalovirus status with high specificity and sensitivity. Being indistinguishable, some V segments were excluded, TRBV6-2 and TRBV6-3 among them. A missense DCLRE1C variant was associated with V- and J-gene trimming of TCR beta chains in a later analysis, and an independent cohort replicated the association.

This CDR3 is built from 17 residues. Germline V gene sequence: CDR1 SGDLS, CDR2 YYNGEE. The trim removed 0 bases at V and 5 bases at J, leaving 12 bases unmatched. A multiplex PCR was run with 60 Vbeta primers and 13 Jbeta primers. This table comes from immunoSEQ multiplex PCR, and its TCRdb copy is limited to in-frame clones, with some not included. Altogether 120,000 or so clones are present, roughly 80% being singletons, with the ten largest covering over 2.5%. A note on this clone: Its antigen is not identified.

The specimen sequenced was PBMCs. The chain carries TRBV9 and TRBJ2-5; 8 bases line up with TRBD2. The receptor was isolated from a woman in her forties or fifties in good health and CMV-seronegative. The CDR3 DNA is TGTGCCAGCAGCGTAGACGGGGGGGGCGGGAGTTTGGAGACCCAGTACTTC. Its protein is CASSVDGGGGSLETQYF.